This T cell receptor beta chain was obtained from a study of blood T cell repertoires in COVID-19. Overall study: Whether acute or convalescent, the COVID-19 samples came from the United States, Italy and Spain. T cells, B-cell-depleted T cells, or PBMCs supplied cDNA or gDNA.

TCRdb's table, derived via immunoSEQ multiplex PCR, lists solely in-frame clones and lacks some. Of approximately 170,000 clones listed, 70% to 90% are singletons. The clonotype originates from a human donor in a cohort sampled during active COVID-19. The sequenced sample was peripheral blood.

CDR3 amino acids: CASSRGAEQYF. The CDR3 DNA reads TGTGCCAGCAGTCGGGGAGCCGAGCAGTACTTC. V and J are TRBV12-3 or TRBV12-4 and TRBJ2-7; tentative D call: TRBD2 (5 bases). Trimming shortened V by 5 bases and J by 6 bases, and 8 bases separated the two germline ends. CDR3 length: 11 residues.